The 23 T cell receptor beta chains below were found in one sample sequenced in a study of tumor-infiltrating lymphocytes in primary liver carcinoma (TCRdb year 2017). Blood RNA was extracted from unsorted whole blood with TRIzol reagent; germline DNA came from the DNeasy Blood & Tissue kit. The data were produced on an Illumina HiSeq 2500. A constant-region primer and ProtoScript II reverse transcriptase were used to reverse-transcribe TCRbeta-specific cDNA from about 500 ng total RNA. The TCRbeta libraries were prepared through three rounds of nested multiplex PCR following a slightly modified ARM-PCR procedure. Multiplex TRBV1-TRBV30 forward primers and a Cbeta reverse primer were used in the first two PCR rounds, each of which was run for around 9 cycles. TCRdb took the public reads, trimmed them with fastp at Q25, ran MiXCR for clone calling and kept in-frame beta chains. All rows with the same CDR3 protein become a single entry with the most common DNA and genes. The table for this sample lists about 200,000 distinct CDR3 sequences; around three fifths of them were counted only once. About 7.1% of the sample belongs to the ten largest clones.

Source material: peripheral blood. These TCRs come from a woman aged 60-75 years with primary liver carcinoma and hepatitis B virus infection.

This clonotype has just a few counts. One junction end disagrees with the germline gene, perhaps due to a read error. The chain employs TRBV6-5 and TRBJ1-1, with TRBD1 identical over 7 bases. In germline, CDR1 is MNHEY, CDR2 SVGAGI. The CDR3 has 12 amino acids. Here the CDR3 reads CAGRRDSSEAFF. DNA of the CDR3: TGTGCCGGCAGACGGGACAGTTCTGAAGCTTTCTTT.

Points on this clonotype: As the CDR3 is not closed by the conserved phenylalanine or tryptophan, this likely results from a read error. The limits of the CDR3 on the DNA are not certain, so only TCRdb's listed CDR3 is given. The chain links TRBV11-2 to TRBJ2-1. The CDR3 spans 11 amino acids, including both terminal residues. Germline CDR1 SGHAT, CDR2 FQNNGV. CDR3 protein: CACSLQNERFL.

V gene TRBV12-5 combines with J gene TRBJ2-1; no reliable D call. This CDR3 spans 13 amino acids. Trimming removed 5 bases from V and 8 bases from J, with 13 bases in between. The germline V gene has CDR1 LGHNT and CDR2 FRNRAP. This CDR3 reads CASGVKGWDEQFF. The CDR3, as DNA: TGTGCTAGTGGTGTGAAGGGTTGGGATGAGCAGTTCTTC.

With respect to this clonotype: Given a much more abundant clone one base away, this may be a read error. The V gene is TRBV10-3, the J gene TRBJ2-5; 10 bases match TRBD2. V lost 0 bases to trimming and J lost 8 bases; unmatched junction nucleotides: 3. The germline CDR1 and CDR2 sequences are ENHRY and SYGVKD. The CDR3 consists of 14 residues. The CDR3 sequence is CAISESLAGDTQYF. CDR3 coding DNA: TGTGCCATCAGTGAGTCCCTAGCGGGAGATACCCAGTACTTC.

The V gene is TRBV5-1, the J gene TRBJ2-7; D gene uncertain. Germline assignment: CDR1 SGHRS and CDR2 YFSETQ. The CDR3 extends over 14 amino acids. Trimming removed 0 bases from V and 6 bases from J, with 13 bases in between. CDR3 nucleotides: TGCGCCAGCAGCTTGGATGCCGGCATGCGCGAGCAGTACTTC. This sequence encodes CASSLDAGMREQYF.

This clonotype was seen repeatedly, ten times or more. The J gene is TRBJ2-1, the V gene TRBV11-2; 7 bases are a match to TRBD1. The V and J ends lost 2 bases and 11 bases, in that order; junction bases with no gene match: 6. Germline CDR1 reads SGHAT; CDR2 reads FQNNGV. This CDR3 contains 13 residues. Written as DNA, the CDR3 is TGTGCCAGCAGCTTAACCCCGGACAGGCAGCAGTTCTTC. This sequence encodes CASSLTPDRQQFF.

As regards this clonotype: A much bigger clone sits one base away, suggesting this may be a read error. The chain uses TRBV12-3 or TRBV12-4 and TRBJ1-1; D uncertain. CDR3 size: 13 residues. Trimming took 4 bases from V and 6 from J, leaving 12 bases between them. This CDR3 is CASSSYSFAEAFF. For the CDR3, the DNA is TGTGCCAGCAGTTCATACAGTTTCGCTGAAGCTTTCTTT.

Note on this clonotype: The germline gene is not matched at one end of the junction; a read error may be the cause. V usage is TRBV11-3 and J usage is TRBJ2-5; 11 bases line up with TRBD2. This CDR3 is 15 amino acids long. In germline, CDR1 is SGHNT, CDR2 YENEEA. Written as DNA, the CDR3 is TGCGCCAACAGCGCTACTAGCGGGAGACGTGAGACCCAGTACTTC. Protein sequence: CANSATSGRRETQYF.

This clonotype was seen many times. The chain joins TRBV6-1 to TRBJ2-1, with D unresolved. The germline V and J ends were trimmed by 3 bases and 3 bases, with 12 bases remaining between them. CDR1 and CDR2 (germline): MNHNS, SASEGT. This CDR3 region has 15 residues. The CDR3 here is CASSDGVDFYNEQFF. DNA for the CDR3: TGTGCCAGCAGTGACGGCGTAGACTTCTACAATGAGCAGTTCTTC.

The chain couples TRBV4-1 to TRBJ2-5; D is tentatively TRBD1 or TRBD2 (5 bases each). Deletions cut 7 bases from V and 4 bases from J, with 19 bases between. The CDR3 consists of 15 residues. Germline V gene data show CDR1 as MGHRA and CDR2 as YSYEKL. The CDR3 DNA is TGCGCCAGCAACCACGCCGGGTCAGGGACAGAGACCCAGTACTTC. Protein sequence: CASNHAGSGTETQYF.

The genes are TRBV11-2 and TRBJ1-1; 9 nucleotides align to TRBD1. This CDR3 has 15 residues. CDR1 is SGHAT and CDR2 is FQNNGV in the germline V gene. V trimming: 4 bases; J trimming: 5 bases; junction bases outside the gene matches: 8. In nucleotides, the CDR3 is TGTGCCAGCAGCTCCCGGACAGGGGAAGTGACTGAAGCTTTCTTT. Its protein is CASSSRTGEVTEAFF. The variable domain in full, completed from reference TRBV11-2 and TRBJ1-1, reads EAGVAQSPRYKIIEKRQSVAFWCNPISGHATLYWYQQILGQGPKLLIQFQNNGVVDDSQLPKDRFSAERLKGVDSTLKIQPAKLEDSAVYLCASSSRTGEVTEAFFGQGTRLTVV.

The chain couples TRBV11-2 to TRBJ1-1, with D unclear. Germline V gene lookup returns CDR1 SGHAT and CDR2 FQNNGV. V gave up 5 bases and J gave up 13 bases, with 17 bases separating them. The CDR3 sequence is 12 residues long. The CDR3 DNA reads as TGTGCCAGCAGCCCGGATAGGGCACAAGTTTTCTTT. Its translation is CASSPDRAQVFF. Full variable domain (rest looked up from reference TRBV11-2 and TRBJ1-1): EAGVAQSPRYKIIEKRQSVAFWCNPISGHATLYWYQQILGQGPKLLIQFQNNGVVDDSQLPKDRFSAERLKGVDSTLKIQPAKLEDSAVYLCASSPDRAQVFFGQGTRLTVV.

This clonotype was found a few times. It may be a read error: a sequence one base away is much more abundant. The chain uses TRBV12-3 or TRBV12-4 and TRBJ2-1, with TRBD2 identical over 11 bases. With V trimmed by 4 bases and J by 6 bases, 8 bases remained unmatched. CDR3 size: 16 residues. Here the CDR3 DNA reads TGTGCCAGCAGTTCCCGTCGGCTAGCGGGAGGCAATGAGCAGTTCTTC. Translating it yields CASSSRRLAGGNEQFF.

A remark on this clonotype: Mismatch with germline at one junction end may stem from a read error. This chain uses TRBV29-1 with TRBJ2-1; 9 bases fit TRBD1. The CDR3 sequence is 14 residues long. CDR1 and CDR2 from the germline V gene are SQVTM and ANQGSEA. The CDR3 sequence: CSVALTGGMNEEFF. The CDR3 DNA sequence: TGCAGCGTTGCCCTAACAGGGGGCATGAATGAGGAGTTCTTC.

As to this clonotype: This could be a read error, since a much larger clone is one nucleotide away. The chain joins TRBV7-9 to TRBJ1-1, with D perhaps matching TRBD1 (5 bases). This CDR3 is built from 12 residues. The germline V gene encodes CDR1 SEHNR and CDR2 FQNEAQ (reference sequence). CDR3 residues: CVSSRTQGEAFF. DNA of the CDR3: TGTGTCAGCAGCCGTACCCAGGGTGAAGCTTTCTTT.

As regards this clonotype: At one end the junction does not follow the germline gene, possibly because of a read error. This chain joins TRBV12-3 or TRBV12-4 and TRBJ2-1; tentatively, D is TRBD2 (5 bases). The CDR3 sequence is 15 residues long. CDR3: CASSGSGRHYNERFF. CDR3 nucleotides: TGTGCCAGCAGTGGGAGTGGCAGACATTACAATGAGCGGTTCTTC.

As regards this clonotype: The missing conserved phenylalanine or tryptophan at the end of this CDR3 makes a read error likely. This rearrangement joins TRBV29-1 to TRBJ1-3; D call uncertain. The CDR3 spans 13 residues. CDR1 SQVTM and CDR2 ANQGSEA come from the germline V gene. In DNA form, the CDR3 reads TGCAGCATTGATGTGGGAGGTGGAAACACCATATATTCT. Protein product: CSIDVGGGNTIYS.

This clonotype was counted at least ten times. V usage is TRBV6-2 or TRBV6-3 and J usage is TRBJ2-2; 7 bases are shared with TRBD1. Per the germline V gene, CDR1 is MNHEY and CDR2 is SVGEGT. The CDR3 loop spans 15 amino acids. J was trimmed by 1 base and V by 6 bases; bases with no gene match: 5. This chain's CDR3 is CASSHRGENTGELFF. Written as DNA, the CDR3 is TGTGCCAGCAGCCACAGGGGTGAGAACACCGGGGAGCTGTTTTTT.

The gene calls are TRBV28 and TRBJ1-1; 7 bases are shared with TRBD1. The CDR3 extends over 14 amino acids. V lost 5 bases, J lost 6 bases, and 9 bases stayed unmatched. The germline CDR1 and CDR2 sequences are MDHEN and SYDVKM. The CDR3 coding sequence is TGTGCCAGCAGTCTACGGGGACAGTCCTCTGAAGCTTTCTTT. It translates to CASSLRGQSSEAFF.

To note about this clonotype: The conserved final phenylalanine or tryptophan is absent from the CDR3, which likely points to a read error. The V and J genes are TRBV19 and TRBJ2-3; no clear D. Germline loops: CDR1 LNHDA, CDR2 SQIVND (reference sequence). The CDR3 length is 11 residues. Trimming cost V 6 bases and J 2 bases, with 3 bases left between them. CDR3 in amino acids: CASRITDTQYI. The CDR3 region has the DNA TGTGCCAGTAGGATCACAGATACGCAGTATATT.

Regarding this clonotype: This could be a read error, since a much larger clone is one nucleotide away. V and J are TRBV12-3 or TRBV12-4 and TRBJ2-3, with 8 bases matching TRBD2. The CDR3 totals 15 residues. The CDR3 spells CVSRKTSGATDTQYF. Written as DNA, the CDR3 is TGTGTCAGCAGAAAAACTAGCGGAGCCACAGATACGCAGTATTTT.

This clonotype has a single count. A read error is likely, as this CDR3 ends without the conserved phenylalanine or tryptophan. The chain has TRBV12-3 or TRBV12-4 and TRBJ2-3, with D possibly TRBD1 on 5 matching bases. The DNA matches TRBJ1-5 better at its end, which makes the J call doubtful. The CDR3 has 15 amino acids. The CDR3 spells CASSIEEGSEDTQHI. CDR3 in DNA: TGTGCCAGCAGTATAGAGGAGGGGTCGGAGGATACGCAGCATATT.

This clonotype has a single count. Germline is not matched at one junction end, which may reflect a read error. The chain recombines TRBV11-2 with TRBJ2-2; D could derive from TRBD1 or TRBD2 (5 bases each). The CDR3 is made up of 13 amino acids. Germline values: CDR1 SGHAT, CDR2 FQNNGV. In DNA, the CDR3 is TGTGCCAGCAGCTTAATGGGACCCGGGGAGCTGTTATTT. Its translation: CASSLMGPGELLF.